This passage covers 2 T cell receptor beta chains from one sample sequenced in a study of Ad26.COV2.S vaccination and SARS-CoV-2 variants. The repertoire was sequenced with immunoSEQ multiplex PCR; TCRdb's copy has only in-frame clones and lacks some. The table lists 45,000 or so clones, 75% to 85% of them singletons. The starting material was peripheral blood, obtained after recovery from COVID-19. The receptor set was obtained from a human donor who had recovered from COVID-19.

The chain employs TRBV5-1 and TRBJ2-7; D may match TRBD1 or TRBD2 (5 bases each). The germline CDR1 and CDR2 sequences are SGHRS and YFSETQ. This CDR3 region has 14 residues. V gave up 4 bases and J gave up 0 bases, with 11 bases separating them. The CDR3 sequence: CASSRDPTSYEQYF. The CDR3 DNA follows: TGCGCCAGCAGCCGGGACCCAACCTCCTACGAGCAGTACTTC.

The chain carries TRBV3-1 (or the pseudogene TRBV3-2) and TRBJ2-3; TRBD1 agrees at 11 bases. Germline V CDR1 and CDR2: LGHDT, YNNKEL (reference sequence). This CDR3 contains 20 residues. With 1 base clipped from V and 1 base from J, the junction kept 13 bases outside the gene matches. The CDR3 nucleotides read TGTGCCAGCAGCCAAGGGATACGGGACAGGGGGTGGGGTGGCACAGATACGCAGTATTTT. Encoded protein: CASSQGIRDRGWGGTDTQYF.